The clone carrying this T cell receptor beta chain was counted at least ten times. Its matching antigen is unknown. The read comes to an end 3 residues before the CDR3 does, leaving the germline J gene to fill in the end. The sample is drawn from a study of T cell clonality in common variable immunodeficiency. Equal genomic DNA amounts from CVID and control samples were sequenced. Assay: immunoSEQ multiplex PCR; the TCRdb copy retains only in-frame clones and omits some. The sample yields tens of thousands of clones, without any singletons. The CDR3 runs 13 residues. CDR1 and CDR2 from the germline V gene are DFQATT and SNEGSKA (reference sequence). Trimming removed 2 bases from V and 9 bases from J, with 14 bases in between. Findings and limits, study-wide: Compared with healthy controls, CVID subjects showed increased TCRbeta clonality, mostly in about a third.

The receptor was isolated from a person between 18 and 70 years old in good health. This chain uses TRBV20-1 with TRBJ2-1; D not resolved. The source material was peripheral blood mononuclear cells. The CDR3 DNA, read in part, is TGCAGTGCTAGATCCCCCGGCGGTGGTGAG. It codes for CSARSPGGGE. The complete CDR3 sequence is CSARSPGGGEQFF.